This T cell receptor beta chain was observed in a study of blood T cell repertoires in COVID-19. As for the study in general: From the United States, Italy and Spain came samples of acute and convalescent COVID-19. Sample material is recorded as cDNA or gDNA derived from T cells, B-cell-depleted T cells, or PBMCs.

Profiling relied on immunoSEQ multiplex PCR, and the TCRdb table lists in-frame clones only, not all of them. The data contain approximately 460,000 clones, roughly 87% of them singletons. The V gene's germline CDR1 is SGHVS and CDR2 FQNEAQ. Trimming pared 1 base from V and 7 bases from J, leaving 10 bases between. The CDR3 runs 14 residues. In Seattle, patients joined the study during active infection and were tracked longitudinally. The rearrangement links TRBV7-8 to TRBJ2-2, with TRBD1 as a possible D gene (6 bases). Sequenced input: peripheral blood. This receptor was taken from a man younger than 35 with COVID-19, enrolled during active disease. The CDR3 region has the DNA TGTGCCAGCAGCTTAGGAGGGGGTTACGGGGAGCTGTTTTTT. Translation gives CASSLGGGYGELFF.